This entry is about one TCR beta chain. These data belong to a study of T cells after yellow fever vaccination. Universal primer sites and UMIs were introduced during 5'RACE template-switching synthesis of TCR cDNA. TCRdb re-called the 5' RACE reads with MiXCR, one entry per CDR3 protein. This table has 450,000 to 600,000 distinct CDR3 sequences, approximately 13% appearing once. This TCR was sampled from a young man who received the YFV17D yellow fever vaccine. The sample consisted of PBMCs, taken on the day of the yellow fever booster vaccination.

This CDR3 is CASSQAGQDTDTQYF. Here the CDR3 DNA reads TGTGCCAGCAGCCAAGCGGGGCAAGACACAGATACGCAGTATTTT. J is TRBJ2-3 and V is TRBV4-2, with D possibly called TRBD1 or TRBD2 (5 bases each). V was shortened by 1 base and J by 2 bases, with 10 bases between the two germline ends. The CDR3 spans 15 residues. In germline, CDR1 is LGHNA, CDR2 YNFKEQ.